The source of this T cell receptor (beta chain) is a study of regulatory T cells in long-lasting Graves disease. For TCR beta, libraries came from iRepertoire HTBI primers and Arm-PCR of CDR3 regions. TCRdb reprocessed the multiplex PCR reads via MiXCR and lists one record per CDR3 protein. Of under 450,000 distinct CDR3 sequences listed, 12% are singletons. This clonotype was seen at least ten times. Time point of the sample: newly diagnosed GD, antithyroid drugs for less than 3 months. From PBMCs, RNA was extracted and then used to make the TCR library. The same data also went into a second study, on T cells in Graves' hyperthyroidism and ophthalmopathy. Per that paper: Graves' hyperthyroidism was deemed stable given no ophthalmopathy progression within 18 months. The HTBI primer set was used in a first-round RT-PCR of the TCR CDR3.

The sequence came from a young woman with Graves disease. The specimen was peripheral blood mononuclear cells (PBMCs), collected at new diagnosis, from a patient treated with antithyroid drugs.

CDR3 DNA sequence: TGCAGTGCTAGAGATCAAACAGGCACTGAAGCTTTCTTT. Amino acids: CSARDQTGTEAFF. The chain links TRBV20-1 to TRBJ1-1, with a tentative D call TRBD1 (5 bases). This CDR3 is built from 13 residues. V shed 0 bases and J shed 4 bases, with 9 bases lying between them. The V gene's germline CDR1 is DFQATT and CDR2 SNEGSKA (reference sequence).